This T cell receptor (beta chain) is drawn from a study of human T cells and chemical hapten exposure. Study at large: Donors were sensitized with 2% DPC on the upper inner arm.

The CDR3 totals 15 residues. Looked up from germline, CDR1 is SGHDT and CDR2 is YYEEEE. The V and J ends lost 0 bases and 7 bases, in that order; junction bases with no gene match: 7. Time point here: patch test 1, 2 weeks after DPC sensitization. The treatment is: therapeutic diphenylcyclopropenone sensitization with weekly scalp DPC. TCRdb passed the RACE reads through MiXCR, listing each CDR3 protein once. The sample lists approximately 82,000 distinct CDR3 sequences; 12% were seen once. This clonotype was picked up a small number of times. This receptor was taken from a woman aged 55-69 years with alopecia areata. Some clones in this sample may be carry-over from other donors' samples. This specimen was whole blood, taken in connection with sensitization to the hapten diphenylcyclopropenone (DPC). The chain joins TRBV5-6 to TRBJ2-1; 7 bases align to TRBD1. CDR3: CASSLVTGVANEQFF. In nucleotides, the CDR3 is TGTGCCAGCAGCTTGGTAACAGGGGTAGCGAATGAGCAGTTCTTC.